The 10 T cell receptor beta chains below all came from one sample that was sequenced in a study of T cell clonality in common variable immunodeficiency. Assay used: immunoSEQ multiplex PCR; TCRdb lists only in-frame clones, some missing. The repertoire consists of about 66,000 clones, none detected only once. Sequencing used peripheral blood mononuclear cells. All receptors derive from a person aged 18 to 69 in good health.

In this sample, this clone turned up many times. The read stops 3 residues short of the end of the CDR3; the missing end is completed from the germline J gene. This chain links TRBV5-1 with TRBJ1-4; 9 nucleotides match TRBD1. The CDR3 is 15 amino acids. After removal of 0 bases from V and 7 bases from J, the junction contained 4 bases not matched to a gene. Germline CDR1 reads SGHRS; CDR2 reads YFSETQ. The CDR3 here is CASSLGPGQGEKLFF. The DNA read from the CDR3 is TGCGCCAGCAGCTTGGGTCCGGGACAGGGTGAAAAA.

This clone was seen repeatedly, ten times or more. The read finishes 3 residues shy of the CDR3 end, and the germline J gene is used to complete it. The identical CDR3 is also encoded by other nucleotide sequences in the sample. This chain joins TRBV18 and TRBJ2-1; 11 bases align to TRBD2. CDR1 and CDR2 from the germline V gene are KGHSH and LQKENI. The CDR3 extends over 18 amino acids. Trimming removed 2 bases from V and 0 bases from J; junction bases left unmatched: 6. The CDR3 bases that were read are TGTGCCAGCTCACCATCTAGCGGGAGGTCCAGCTCCTACAATGAG. This sequence encodes CASSPSSGRSSSYNE. The whole CDR3 reads CASSPSSGRSSSYNEQFF.

This clone was seen many times. The observed sequence ends 3 residues before the CDR3 terminus, with the missing tail filled in from the germline J gene. The V and J genes are TRBV5-5 and TRBJ1-4; D uncertain. This CDR3 has 14 amino acids. V lost 4 bases and J 3 bases, leaving 10 bases between the germline ends. Germline V CDR1 and CDR2: SGHKS, YYEKEE (reference sequence). CDR3 DNA (partial): TGTGCCAGCAGCCAGCAGGTATCTAATGAAAAA. Translation gives CASSQQVSNEK. The whole CDR3 is CASSQQVSNEKLFF.

In this sample, this clone turned up many times. The sequence runs out 3 residues before the end of the CDR3; the remainder is reconstructed from the germline J gene. The V call is TRBV6-2 or TRBV6-3, the J call TRBJ1-1, with a weak D call TRBD1 (6 bases). The V end was cut by 8 bases, the J end by 1 base, with 14 bases between. Germline values: CDR1 MNHEY, CDR2 SVGEGT. The CDR3 totals 14 residues. The covered CDR3 bases are TGTGCCAGCCGTTGGACAGTCCAGAACACTGAA. Protein sequence: CASRWTVQNTE. The whole CDR3 protein is CASRWTVQNTEAFF.

In its sample, this clone was seen many times. From the germline J gene comes the end of the CDR3, since the read stops 3 residues before it. The rearrangement uses TRBV24-1 and TRBJ2-5; a possible D gene is TRBD1 (6 bases). Germline values: CDR1 KGHDR, CDR2 SFDVKD. The CDR3 consists of 14 residues. The V and J ends lost 3 bases and 7 bases respectively, with 14 bases between them. CDR3 in amino acids: CATSDPWTAGTQYF. The covered CDR3 bases are TGTGCCACCAGTGATCCCTGGACAGCTGGGACC.

Many counts were recorded for this clone. The observed sequence ends 3 residues before the CDR3 terminus, with the missing tail filled in from the germline J gene. The chain carries TRBV12-3 or TRBV12-4 and TRBJ2-3; TRBD1 is a possible D gene (6 bases). The V end was cut by 8 bases, the J end by 7 bases, with 10 bases between. CDR3 size: 11 residues. CDR3 bases read: TGTGCCAGCGCCCAGGGGCATACG. Translated, it gives CASAQGHT. The CDR3, in full, reads CASAQGHTQYF.

This clone was picked up many times. The CDR3 is CATDGVSTDTQYF. The sequenced part of the CDR3 DNA is TGTGCCACCGACGGGGTCAGCACAGATACG. The chain recombines TRBV7-2 with TRBJ2-3; a possible D gene is TRBD2 (5 bases). The read terminates 3 residues ahead of where the CDR3 ends, so the germline J gene completes it. Germline values: CDR1 SGHTA, CDR2 FQGNSA. Trimming cost V 10 bases and J 0 bases, with 11 bases left between them. This CDR3 is 13 amino acids long.

This clone was counted many times. The observed sequence ends 3 residues before the CDR3 terminus, with the missing tail filled in from the germline J gene. This chain uses TRBV28 with TRBJ2-7; D may be TRBD2 (5 bases). Per germline, CDR1 MDHEN and CDR2 SYDVKM. V lost 7 bases to trimming and J lost 5 bases, with 18 bases between them. The CDR3 is 14 residues long. CDR3 sequence reads: CASTSSSLINEQYF. The part of the CDR3 DNA that was read is TGTGCCAGCACGTCGTCTAGCTTGATCAACGAG. Using reference TRBV28 and TRBJ2-7 for the parts outside the CDR3, the full variable domain is DVKVTQSSRYLVKRTGEKVFLECVQDMDHENMFWYRQDPGLGLRLIYFSYDVKMKEKGDIPEGYSVSREKKERFSLILESASTNQTSMYLCASTSSSLINEQYFGPGTRLTVT.

This clone was recorded many times. The missing CDR3 end, 3 residues past where the read stops, is filled in from the germline J gene. The chain couples TRBV20-1 to TRBJ2-1; 10 nucleotides agree with TRBD2. The CDR3 is 15 amino acids. With V trimmed by 6 bases and J by 8 bases, 13 bases remained unmatched. Germline CDR1 reads DFQATT; CDR2 reads SNEGSKA (reference sequence). The chain's CDR3 is CSAYTGTSVGDEQFF. The part of the CDR3 DNA that was read is TGCAGTGCCTATACCGGGACTAGCGTCGGCGATGAG.

This clone was counted many times. The sequenced fragment ends 3 residues before the CDR3 boundary, so the rest is inferred from the germline J gene. V usage is TRBV18 and J usage is TRBJ2-2; possibly TRBD1 for D (6 bases). CDR1 is KGHSH, CDR2 LQKENI, per germline. The CDR3 totals 15 residues. Trimming cost V 6 bases and J 0 bases, with 11 bases left between them. CDR3 protein: CASSWGQPNTGELFF. CDR3 DNA (partial): TGTGCCAGCTCGTGGGGACAACCGAACACCGGGGAG.